This T cell receptor (beta chain) appears in the sequencing data of a study of control samples from healthy donors and cancer patients. Profiling relied on immunoSEQ multiplex PCR, and the TCRdb table lists in-frame clones only, not all of them. The repertoire includes around 180,000 clones, 90% to 95% of them detected once, and roughly 1.3% sits in the top ten. V was trimmed by 1 base and J by 6 bases, leaving 18 bases between them. The CDR3 runs 17 residues. The V gene's germline CDR1 is KGHSH and CDR2 LQKENI. Sequenced input: blood. J is TRBJ2-2 and V is TRBV18; D gene uncertain. The TCR comes from a young woman in good health. CDR3 region: CASSPQSQVGGPGELFF. The DNA for the CDR3 is TGTGCCAGCTCACCACAGAGCCAAGTCGGCGGCCCCGGGGAGCTGTTTTTT.